This TCR beta chain was recorded in a study of memory CD4+ T cells and cytomegalovirus serostatus. Study-wide findings and caveats: CD4+ memory repertoires contained about 40% of the 164 reported CMV TCRbeta sequences.

Single viable CD3+CD4+CD8-CD45RO+ cells were sorted as the memory CD4+ T cells. After thawing, CD4+ T cells were positively selected. The count of this clone is one. Its antigen is undetermined. The CDR3 sequence is 17 residues long. Germline CDR1 is MGHRA and CDR2 is YSYEKL. V was clipped by 3 bases and J by 2 bases; unmatched bases: 12. Clones were read by immunoSEQ multiplex PCR, and TCRdb kept only the in-frame ones, dropping some. Of around 62,000 clones in the sample, about 75% were seen once. The sequence was collected from an adult in good health and CMV-seropositive. The sequencing input was memory CD4+ T cells from blood. J is TRBJ1-2 and V is TRBV4-1; 7 positions match TRBD1. CDR3 amino acids: CASSQISLMDRNYGYTF. The CDR3 DNA reads TGCGCCAGCAGCCAGATCAGCCTCATGGACAGGAACTATGGCTACACCTTC.